These T cell receptor beta chains were read from a single sample in a study of T cell repertoires in cytomegalovirus infection. No antigen has been identified for these receptors. TCRdb re-called the reads through MiXCR, storing one row per CDR3 protein. The data hold roughly 990,000 distinct CDR3 sequences, with around a third observed a single time. This specimen was cultured CD8+ T cells from PBMCs, taken from culture after CMV antigen stimulation. The source of these receptors is a human donor in good health (CMV status not recorded). Some clones in this sample may be carry-over from other donors' samples. The conserved cysteine and the conserved F or W are not part of the CDR3 here.

TRBV7-6	ASSSPQGFTGELF
TRBV7-8	ASSLATGVYT
TRBV7-8	ASSLGDLFSGANVLT
TRBV19	ASTQGRSPLH
TRBV7-3	ASSPDGTRGGYEQF
TRBV7-9	ASSLEGRRGYT
TRBV19	ASSIPGLPDTQY
TRBV7-6	ASSLWGGGDEQF
TRBV5-6	ASSLGRVISYEQY
TRBV5-6	ASSLAVDLGNTEAF
TRBV5-5	ASSIGTGVGTEAF
TRBV6-5	ASRQEGFSGNTIY
TRBV28	ASSITTGFSYNEQF
TRBV7-4	ASQFIARTGVQETQY
TRBV3-1	ASSQTDNSNQPQH
TRBV20-1	SARGQGLREQY
TRBV20-1	SARDSVRDLSYEQY
TRBV18	ASSPEGWTEAF
TRBV4-1	ASSQEAGQPAYEQY
TRBV27	ASSKNDYNEQF
TRBV28	ASSFGASTDTQY
TRBV12-3/TRBV12-4	ASSETGGARNEQF
TRBV5-5	ASSFVRGSYNEQF
TRBV29-1	SVESGHEETQY
TRBV4-2	ASSQGLRLVIAYEQF